Included here is one T cell receptor (beta chain) sequence, with context. Its specificity is not known. The authors incorporated unique molecular identifiers into the TCR beta cDNA libraries. TCRdb analysed the PCR reads with MiXCR anew, one entry per CDR3 protein. The data show more than 500,000 distinct CDR3 sequences, around a third seen once. The source of the sample is a study of post-analysis software for immune sequencing data. Whole-study findings and limits: When patients were compared with controls, about five TRBV segments were more frequent, TRBV5-6, TRBV5-1 and TRBV20-1 among them.

Trimming shortened V by 6 bases and J by 0 bases, and 15 bases separated the two germline ends. The CDR3 has 16 residues. Germline V gene data show CDR1 as MNHEY and CDR2 as SVGAGI. The sequence came from a girl under 18 with multiple sclerosis. This sequence joins TRBV6-5 and TRBJ2-1, with D possibly being TRBD2 (7 bases). The sample was blood. The CDR3 here is CASSSYRGGSYNEQFF. As DNA, the CDR3 is TGTGCCAGCAGCTCCTATAGGGGGGGCTCCTACAATGAGCAGTTCTTC.